This entry concerns a single T cell receptor beta chain. Its cognate antigen is unknown. There are 15 residues in the CDR3. V was pared by 5 bases and J by 0 bases, with 5 bases of the junction left unmatched. Per the germline V gene, CDR1 is SGHTA and CDR2 is FQGNSA. Here immunoSEQ multiplex PCR was the method, and the copy in TCRdb shows in-frame clones only, minus some. This sample carries 45,000 to 60,000 clones, about 74% of them seen once, and the ten largest clones take approximately 7%. This sample was included in a study of T cell responses to AZD1222 COVID-19 vaccine. About the study: Both about-4-week and about-12-week second-dose recipients were combined.

Findings and limits, study-wide: At baseline, just 5 or 6 AZD1222 recipients tested seropositive.

The rearrangement links TRBV7-2 to TRBJ2-7, with 9 bases aligning to TRBD2. Sequenced material: peripheral blood, taken on day 0 of AZD1222 vaccination. This receptor was identified in an adult in good health. CDR3 loop: CASSPTSGYSYEQYF. Here the CDR3 DNA reads TGTGCCAGCAGCCCGACTAGCGGTTACTCCTACGAGCAGTACTTC.